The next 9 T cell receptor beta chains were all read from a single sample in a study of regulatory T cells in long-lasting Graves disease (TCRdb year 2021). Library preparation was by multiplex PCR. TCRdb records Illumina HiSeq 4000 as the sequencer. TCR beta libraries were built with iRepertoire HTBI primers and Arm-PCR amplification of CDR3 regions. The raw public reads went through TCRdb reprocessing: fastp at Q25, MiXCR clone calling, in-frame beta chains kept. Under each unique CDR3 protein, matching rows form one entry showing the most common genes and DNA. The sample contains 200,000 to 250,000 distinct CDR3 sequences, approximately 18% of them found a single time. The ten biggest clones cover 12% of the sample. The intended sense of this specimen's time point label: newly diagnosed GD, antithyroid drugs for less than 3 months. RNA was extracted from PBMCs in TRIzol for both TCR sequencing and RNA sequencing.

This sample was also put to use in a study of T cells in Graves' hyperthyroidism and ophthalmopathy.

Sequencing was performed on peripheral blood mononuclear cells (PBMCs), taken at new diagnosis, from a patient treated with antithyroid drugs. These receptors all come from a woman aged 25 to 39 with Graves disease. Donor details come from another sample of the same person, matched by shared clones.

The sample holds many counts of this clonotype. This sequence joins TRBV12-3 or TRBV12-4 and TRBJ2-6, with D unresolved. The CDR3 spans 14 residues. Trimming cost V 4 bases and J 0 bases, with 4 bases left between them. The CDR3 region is CASSYSSGANVLTF. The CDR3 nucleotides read TGTGCCAGCAGTTATAGCTCTGGGGCCAACGTCCTGACTTTC.

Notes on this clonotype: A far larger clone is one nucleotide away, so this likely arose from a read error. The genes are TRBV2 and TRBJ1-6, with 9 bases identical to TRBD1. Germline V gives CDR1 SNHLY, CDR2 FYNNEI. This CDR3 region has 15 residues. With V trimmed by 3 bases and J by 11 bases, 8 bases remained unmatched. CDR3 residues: CASSDGTGNLPPLHF. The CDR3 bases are TGTGCCAGCAGTGACGGGACAGGGAATCTTCCACCCCTCCACTTT.

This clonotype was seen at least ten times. The CDR3, as DNA: TGTGCCAGCAGCTCCGGACTAGCGGGGGTTCAAGAGACCCAGTACTTC. Protein: CASSSGLAGVQETQYF. The chain couples TRBV11-2 to TRBJ2-5, with 13 bases lining up with TRBD2. The V and J ends lost 4 bases and 2 bases, in that order; junction bases with no gene match: 4. Germline V lookup: CDR1 SGHAT, CDR2 FQNNGV. The length of the CDR3 is 16 residues.

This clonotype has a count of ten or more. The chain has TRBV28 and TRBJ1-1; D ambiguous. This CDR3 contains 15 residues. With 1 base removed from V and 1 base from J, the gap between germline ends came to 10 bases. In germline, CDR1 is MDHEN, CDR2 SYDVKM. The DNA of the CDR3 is TGTGCCAGCAGTTTATTCAGCAGGAAGAACACTGAAGCTTTCTTT. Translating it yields CASSLFSRKNTEAFF.

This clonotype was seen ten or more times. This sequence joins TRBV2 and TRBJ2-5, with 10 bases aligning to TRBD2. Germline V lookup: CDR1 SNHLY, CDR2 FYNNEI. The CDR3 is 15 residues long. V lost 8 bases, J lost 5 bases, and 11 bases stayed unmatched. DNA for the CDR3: TGTGCCAGCCTCCAAGCGGGAGGGGCGGGGGAGACCCAGTACTTC. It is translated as CASLQAGGAGETQYF.

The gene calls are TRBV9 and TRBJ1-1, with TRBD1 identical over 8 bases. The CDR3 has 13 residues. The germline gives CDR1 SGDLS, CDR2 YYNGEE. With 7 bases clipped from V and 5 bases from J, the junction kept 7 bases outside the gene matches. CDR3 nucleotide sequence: TGTGCCAGCGGGGACAGGAGATGGACTGAAGCTTTCTTT. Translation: CASGDRRWTEAFF.

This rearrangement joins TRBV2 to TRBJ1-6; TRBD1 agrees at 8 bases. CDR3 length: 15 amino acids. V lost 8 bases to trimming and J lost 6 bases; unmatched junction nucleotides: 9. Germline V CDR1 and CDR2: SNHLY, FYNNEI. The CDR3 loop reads CASLPPGQANSPLHF. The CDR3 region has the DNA TGTGCCAGCCTACCCCCGGGACAGGCTAATTCACCCCTCCACTTT.

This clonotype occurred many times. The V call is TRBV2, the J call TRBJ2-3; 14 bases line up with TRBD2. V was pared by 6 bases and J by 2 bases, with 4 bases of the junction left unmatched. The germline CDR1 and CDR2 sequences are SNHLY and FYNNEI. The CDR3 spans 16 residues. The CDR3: CASSAGLAGATDTQYF. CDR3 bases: TGTGCCAGCAGCGCGGGACTAGCGGGAGCCACAGATACGCAGTATTTT.

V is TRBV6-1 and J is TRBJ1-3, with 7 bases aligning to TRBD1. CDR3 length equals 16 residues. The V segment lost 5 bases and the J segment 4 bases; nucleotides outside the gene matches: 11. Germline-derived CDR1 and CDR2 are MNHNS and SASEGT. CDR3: CASSMYDRVGGNTIYF. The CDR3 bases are TGTGCCAGCAGTATGTACGACAGGGTAGGAGGAAACACCATATATTTT.